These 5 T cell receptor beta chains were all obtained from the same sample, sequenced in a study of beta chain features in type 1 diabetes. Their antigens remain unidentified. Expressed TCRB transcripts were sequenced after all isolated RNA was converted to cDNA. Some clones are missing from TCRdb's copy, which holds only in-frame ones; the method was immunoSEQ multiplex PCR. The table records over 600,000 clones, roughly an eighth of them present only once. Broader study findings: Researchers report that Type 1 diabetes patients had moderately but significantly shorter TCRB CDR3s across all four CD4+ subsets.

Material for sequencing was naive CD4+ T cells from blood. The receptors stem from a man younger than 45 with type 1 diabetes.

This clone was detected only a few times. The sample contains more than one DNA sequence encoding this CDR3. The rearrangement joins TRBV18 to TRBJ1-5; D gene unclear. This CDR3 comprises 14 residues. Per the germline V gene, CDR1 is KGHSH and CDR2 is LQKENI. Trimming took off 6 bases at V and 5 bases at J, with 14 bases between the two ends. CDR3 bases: TGTGCCAGCTCTCCAGGAGGGCTGGATCAGCCCCAGCATTTT. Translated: CASSPGGLDQPQHF.

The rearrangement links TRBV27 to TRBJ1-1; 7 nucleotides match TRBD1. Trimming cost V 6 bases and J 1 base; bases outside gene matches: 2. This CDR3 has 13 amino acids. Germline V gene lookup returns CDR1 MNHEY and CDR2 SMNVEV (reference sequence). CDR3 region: CASRRQGNTEAFF. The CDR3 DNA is TGTGCCAGCAGGAGACAGGGGAACACTGAAGCTTTCTTT.

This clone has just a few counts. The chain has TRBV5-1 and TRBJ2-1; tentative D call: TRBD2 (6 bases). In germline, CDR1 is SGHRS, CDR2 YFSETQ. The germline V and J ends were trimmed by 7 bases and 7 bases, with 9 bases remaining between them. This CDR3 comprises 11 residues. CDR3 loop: CASWAGNEQFF. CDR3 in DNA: TGCGCCAGCTGGGCGGGGAATGAGCAGTTCTTC.

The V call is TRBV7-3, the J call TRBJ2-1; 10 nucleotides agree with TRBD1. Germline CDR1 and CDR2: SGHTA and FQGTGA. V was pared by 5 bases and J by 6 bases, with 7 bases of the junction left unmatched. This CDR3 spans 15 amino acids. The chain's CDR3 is CASSAGTGAPNEQFF. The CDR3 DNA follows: TGTGCCAGCAGCGCCGGGACAGGGGCCCCCAATGAGCAGTTCTTC.

The CDR3 DNA is TGTGCCTGGAGTATTCCCGGGAGCAATCAGCCCCAGCATTTT. Protein sequence: CAWSIPGSNQPQHF. The chain carries TRBV30 and TRBJ1-5; D remains ambiguous. The germline gives CDR1 GTSNPN, CDR2 SVGIG (reference sequence). The V and J ends lost 2 bases and 1 base respectively, with 9 bases between them. The CDR3 is made up of 14 amino acids.